What follows is one TCR beta chain and its context. Its matching antigen is unknown. The source of the sample is a study of cytomegalovirus exposure and HLA in healthy donors. General study points: As a later analysis showed, a missense DCLRE1C variant was linked to trimming of TCR beta V- and J-genes. In vitro checks showed that three CMV-associated chains really do target CMV antigens. Most likely, a cluster of highly shared sequence variants arose as a sequencing artifact.

The CDR3 consists of 12 residues. Germline loops: CDR1 SGHRS, CDR2 YFSETQ. With 2 bases clipped from V and 8 bases from J, the junction kept 1 base outside the gene matches. PCR employed 60 Vbeta and 13 Jbeta primers. Some clones are missing from TCRdb's copy, which holds only in-frame ones; the method was immunoSEQ multiplex PCR. The sample includes about 33,000 clones, approximately 55% seen only once; the top ten take around 6.2%. Sequencing input: PBMCs. The TCR comes from a middle-aged woman in good health and CMV-seropositive. The chain links TRBV5-1 to TRBJ2-1, with TRBD1 matching 7 bases. CDR3 sequence: CASSLGGYEQFF. The CDR3 DNA follows: TGCGCCAGCAGCTTAGGGGGCTATGAGCAGTTCTTC.